Following are 9 T cell receptor beta chains from one sample sequenced in a study of blood T cell repertoires in COVID-19. Sequencing was performed with immunoSEQ multiplex PCR; in TCRdb, only in-frame clones are kept and a portion is missing. The sample includes about 230,000 clones, roughly nine tenths of them seen just once. The sample consisted of PBMCs or T cells enriched from blood (not recorded which). The receptors derive from a man aged 25 to 40 who had recovered from COVID-19.

This chain connects TRBV13 to TRBJ1-1; TRBD1 matches at 8 bases. There are 13 residues in the CDR3. Germline CDR1 reads PRHDT; CDR2 reads FYEKMQ (reference sequence). The trim removed 6 bases at V and 2 bases at J, leaving 2 bases unmatched. The CDR3, as DNA: TGTGCCAGCAGGGGACAGGTTAACACTGAAGCTTTCTTT. Residues: CASRGQVNTEAFF.

The rearrangement uses TRBV19 and TRBJ2-7, with 9 bases that match TRBD2. This CDR3 spans 16 amino acids. Germline trimming cut 4 bases from V and 4 bases from J; bases unmatched to any gene: 11. Germline values: CDR1 LNHDA, CDR2 SQIVND (reference sequence). The CDR3 sequence: CASSTLAGTAQYEQYF. The DNA of the CDR3 is TGTGCCAGTAGTACCCTAGCGGGGACTGCTCAATACGAGCAGTACTTC. Full variable domain (missing parts from reference TRBV19 and TRBJ2-7): DGGITQSPKYLFRKEGQNVTLSCEQNLNHDAMYWYRQDPGQGLRLIYYSQIVNDFQKGDIAEGYSVSREKKESFPLTVTSAQKNPTAFYLCASSTLAGTAQYEQYFGPGTRLTVT.

The chain employs TRBV5-6 and TRBJ2-7; D perhaps matches TRBD1 (5 bases). Trimming took off 1 base at V and 0 bases at J, with 11 bases between the two ends. Looked up from germline, CDR1 is SGHDT and CDR2 is YYEEEE. This CDR3 region has 15 residues. The CDR3 coding sequence is TGTGCCAGCAGCTTGAGACAGCTGAACTCCTACGAGCAGTACTTC. It is translated as CASSLRQLNSYEQYF. Full variable domain (outside the CDR3, taken from reference TRBV5-6 and TRBJ2-7): DAGVTQSPTHLIKTRGQQVTLRCSPKSGHDTVSWYQQALGQGPQFIFQYYEEEERQRGNFPDRFSGHQFPNYSSELNVNALLLGDSALYLCASSLRQLNSYEQYFGPGTRLTVT.

Only one count was recorded for this clone. This chain uses TRBV30 with TRBJ1-5; no reliable D call. CDR1 GTSNPN and CDR2 SVGIG come from the germline V gene (reference sequence). Trimming left V 3 bases short and J 7 bases short, with 13 bases between. This CDR3 is built from 13 residues. CDR3 in amino acids: CAWSLGVRQPQHF. The DNA of the CDR3 is TGTGCCTGGAGCCTCGGGGTCCGGCAGCCCCAGCATTTT.

The chain combines TRBV12-3 or TRBV12-4 with TRBJ1-2; D uncertain. There are 13 residues in the CDR3. V dropped 3 bases and J dropped 8 bases, with 13 bases sitting between them. CDR3 protein: CASSLRVTGGYTF. Here the CDR3 DNA reads TGTGCCAGCAGTTTGCGGGTAACTGGCGGCTACACCTTC.

The chain employs TRBV6-1 and TRBJ2-3; weak D call: TRBD2 (5 bases). The CDR3 spans 14 residues. The V end lost 3 bases, the J end lost 4 bases, and 11 bases lay between the germline ends. CDR1 and CDR2 (germline): MNHNS, SASEGT. CDR3 region: CASSDGGPADTQYF. CDR3 in DNA: TGTGCCAGCAGTGATGGCGGGCCGGCAGATACGCAGTATTTT.

The chain carries TRBV20-1 and TRBJ2-7, with a weak D call TRBD2 (6 bases). This CDR3 is 10 amino acids long. Per the germline V gene, CDR1 is DFQATT and CDR2 is SNEGSKA (reference sequence). V lost 6 bases and J 6 bases, leaving 9 bases between the germline ends. The CDR3 here is CSAGGGEQYF. The CDR3 DNA reads as TGCAGTGCGGGGGGTGGCGAGCAGTACTTC.

This clone was observed a single time. The V gene is TRBV7-9, the J gene TRBJ1-4; D is ambiguous. V shed 7 bases and J shed 4 bases, with 10 bases lying between them. The CDR3 is 13 residues long. CDR1 and CDR2 from the germline V gene are SEHNR and FQNEAQ (reference sequence). CDR3 protein: CASMVQHNEKLFF. The CDR3, as DNA: TGTGCCAGCATGGTACAGCATAATGAAAAACTGTTTTTT.

This chain uses TRBV5-8 with TRBJ1-2; 7 nucleotides agree with TRBD1. This CDR3 comprises 13 residues. Germline values: CDR1 SGHTS, CDR2 YDEGEE. Trimming took 2 bases from V and 7 from J; bases not matched to a gene: 5. The CDR3 DNA reads as TGTGCCAGCAGCTTACAGGGGTCGTCTGGCTACACCTTC. It is translated as CASSLQGSSGYTF. The entire variable domain, with the rest obtained from reference TRBV5-8 and TRBJ1-2, is as follows: EAGVTQSPTHLIKTRGQQATLRCSPISGHTSVYWYQQALGLGLQFLLWYDEGEERNRGNFPPRFSGRQFPNYSSELNVNALELEDSALYLCASSLQGSSGYTFGSGTRLTVV.